This TCR beta chain was found in a study of post-analysis software for immune sequencing data. General study results and limits: Roughly five TRBV segments, including TRBV5-6, TRBV5-1 and TRBV20-1, were more frequent in patients than controls.

This clonotype was detected only a few times. The antigen is unknown. Unique-molecular-identifier-tagged TCR beta cDNA libraries were used. TCRdb passed the PCR reads through MiXCR, listing each CDR3 protein once. The repertoire includes about 430,000 distinct CDR3 sequences, approximately 37% of them detected once, and 7.6% sits in the top ten. The CDR3 covers 12 residues. Germline lookup yields CDR1 LGHDT and CDR2 YNNKEL (reference sequence). V lost 4 bases, J lost 3 bases, and 7 bases lay in between. The V call is TRBV3-1, the J call TRBJ2-7; D not certain. The sequenced material came from blood. This receptor was taken from a girl aged 2-10 years with multiple sclerosis. CDR3 sequence (DNA): TGTGCCAGCAGCCCCGGCGTCTACGAGCAGTACTTC. This gives the protein CASSPGVYEQYF.